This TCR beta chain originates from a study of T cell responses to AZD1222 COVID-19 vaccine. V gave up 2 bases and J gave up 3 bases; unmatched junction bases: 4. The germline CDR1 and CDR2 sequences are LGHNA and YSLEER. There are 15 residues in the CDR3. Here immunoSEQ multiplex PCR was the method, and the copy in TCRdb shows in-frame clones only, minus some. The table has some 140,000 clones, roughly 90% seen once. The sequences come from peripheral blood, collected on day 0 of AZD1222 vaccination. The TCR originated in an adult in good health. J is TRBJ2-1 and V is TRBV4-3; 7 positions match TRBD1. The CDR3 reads CASSQSRDSYNEQFF. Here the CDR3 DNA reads TGCGCCAGCAGCCAATCCCGGGACAGCTACAATGAGCAGTTCTTC.